This TCR beta chain was found in a study of T-cell memory formation after mild COVID-19. General observations from the study: Prior to infection, memory already included some responding clones, suggesting cross-reactive memory joined.

5'RACE primed at constant segments yielded TCR alpha and TCR beta cDNA libraries bearing sample barcodes and UMIs. TCRdb passed the 5' RACE reads through MiXCR, listing each CDR3 protein once. The sample holds about 120,000 distinct CDR3 sequences, approximately 15% seen once. The V end was cut by 0 bases, the J end by 4 bases, with 12 bases between. Germline CDR1 reads DFQATT; CDR2 reads SNEGSKA (reference sequence). The CDR3 is made up of 14 amino acids. This clonotype was observed at least ten times. The antigen is not known. Sequenced: PBMCs or a T cell subset sorted from them (not recorded which). The genes are TRBV20-1 and TRBJ1-1; TRBD1 might be the D (5 bases). This TCR was sampled from an adult woman who had mild COVID-19 (a few samples of this study predate the infection). Cell type and time point are not known. The CDR3: CSARDTGLVTEAFF. The CDR3 coding sequence is TGCAGTGCTAGAGATACGGGGCTGGTCACTGAAGCTTTCTTT.